These 23 T cell receptor beta chains came from one sample sequenced in a study of beta chain features in type 1 diabetes. TCRB transcripts that were expressed got sequenced, as all of the isolated RNA had been reverse transcribed. Measured with immunoSEQ multiplex PCR; TCRdb has only the in-frame clones, and not every one. The sample shows more than 350,000 clones, about 10% of them seen only once. What was sequenced was naive CD4+ T cells from blood. Source of these receptors: a woman under 30 in good health.

This clone has only a few counts. V usage is TRBV5-1 and J usage is TRBJ2-5, with 9 bases lining up with TRBD2. This CDR3 comprises 14 residues. V lost 3 bases, J lost 1 base, and 1 base stayed unmatched. Per the germline V gene, CDR1 is SGHRS and CDR2 is YFSETQ. CDR3 in amino acids: CASSWTSAQETQYF. In nucleotides, the CDR3 is TGCGCCAGCAGCTGGACTAGCGCCCAAGAGACCCAGTACTTC.

In this sample, this clone turned up a few times. J is TRBJ2-3 and V is TRBV9; 7 nucleotides match TRBD1. Germline CDR1 is SGDLS and CDR2 is YYNGEE. This CDR3 is built from 14 residues. V lost 3 bases and J lost 1; bases outside the gene matches: 2. CDR3: CASSEGARTDTQYF. The CDR3 DNA follows: TGTGCCAGCAGCGAGGGGGCCCGCACAGATACGCAGTATTTT.

This clone turned up a few times. The rearrangement uses TRBV2 and TRBJ1-5; D gene uncertain. Trimming shortened V by 7 bases and J by 6 bases, and 13 bases separated the two germline ends. The germline gives CDR1 SNHLY, CDR2 FYNNEI. The CDR3 contains 13 residues. The CDR3 region has the DNA TGTGCCAGCATTGCGGACGTAGGTCAGCCCCAGCATTTT. It translates to CASIADVGQPQHF.

This clone has more than one count but fewer than ten. This chain uses TRBV7-2 with TRBJ1-1, with unresolved D. V was cut by 2 bases and J by 6 bases, with 7 bases left in between. The CDR3 runs 12 residues. CDR1 and CDR2 from the germline V gene are SGHTA and FQGNSA. The CDR3 reads CASSLRRPEAFF. The CDR3 DNA reads as TGTGCCAGCAGCTTAAGGCGACCTGAAGCTTTCTTT.

This clone was detected many times. The CDR3 loop is CASSLDREEQYF. The CDR3 DNA reads as TGCGCCAGCAGCTTGGACAGGGAAGAGCAGTACTTC. The rearrangement uses TRBV5-1 and TRBJ2-7, with D tentatively TRBD1 (6 bases). V was clipped by 0 bases and J by 7 bases, with 8 bases between them. Germline V CDR1 and CDR2: SGHRS, YFSETQ. The CDR3 has 12 amino acids.

The chain is built from TRBV28 and TRBJ2-7; 8 positions agree with TRBD1. V shed 7 bases, J shed 0 bases, and the junction held 5 bases outside the gene matches. This CDR3 spans 14 amino acids. Germline V gene data show CDR1 as MDHEN and CDR2 as SYDVKM. This CDR3 reads CASTRDRSSYEQYV. For the CDR3, the DNA is TGTGCCAGCACCAGGGACAGGAGCTCCTACGAGCAGTACGTC.

This clone was seen more than once but under ten times. J is TRBJ2-3 and V is TRBV5-1, with TRBD1 matching over 9 bases. After removal of 2 bases from V and 5 bases from J, the junction contained 6 bases not matched to a gene. The V gene's germline CDR1 is SGHRS and CDR2 YFSETQ. CDR3 size: 15 residues. The CDR3 loop reads CASSFKQGAGDTQYF. CDR3 in DNA: TGCGCCAGCAGCTTCAAACAGGGGGCTGGAGATACGCAGTATTTT.

The V gene is TRBV25-1, the J gene TRBJ2-2, with 7 bases fitting TRBD2. The V gene end was trimmed by 8 bases and the J gene end by 6 bases; junction bases not matched to a gene: 6. Germline CDR1 is MGHDK and CDR2 is SYGVNS. The CDR3 has 13 residues. The CDR3 DNA reads as TGTGCCAGCTCTGGACTAGACGCCGGGGAGCTGTTTTTT. Translating it yields CASSGLDAGELFF.

The CDR3 nucleotides are TGTGCCAGCGGGGCACCGCCGGTGGATGAGCAGTTCTTC. Protein product: CASGAPPVDEQFF. The chain uses TRBV14 and TRBJ2-1; TRBD1 is a possible D gene (5 bases). V was clipped by 8 bases and J by 8 bases, with 16 bases between them. Germline CDR1 reads SGHDN; CDR2 reads FVKESK. This CDR3 contains 13 residues.

A word on this clone: Within the sample, other DNA sequences also encode this same CDR3. V gene TRBV10-2 combines with J gene TRBJ2-1; D gene ambiguous. Germline CDR1 reads WSHSY; CDR2 reads SAAADI. The V gene lost 3 bases and the J gene lost 4 bases, with 4 bases spanning the gap. CDR3 length: 12 amino acids. The CDR3: CASSESYNEQFF. The CDR3 DNA is TGCGCCAGCAGTGAATCTTACAATGAGCAGTTCTTC.

This chain links TRBV5-6 with TRBJ2-1; 14 nucleotides agree with TRBD2. V shed 8 bases, J shed 6 bases, and the junction held 4 bases outside the gene matches. CDR1 SGHDT and CDR2 YYEEEE come from the germline V gene. The CDR3 covers 14 residues. CDR3 nucleotide sequence: TGTGCCAGTAGAGGACTAGCGGGAGGCAATGAGCAGTTCTTC. It translates to CASRGLAGGNEQFF.

The chain joins TRBV5-6 to TRBJ1-2, with no clear D. V dropped 2 bases and J dropped 2 bases, with 7 bases sitting between them. Germline V CDR1 and CDR2: SGHDT, YYEEEE. The CDR3 runs to 13 residues. CDR3 amino acids: CASSFVRNYGYTF. For the CDR3, the DNA is TGTGCCAGCAGCTTCGTTAGAAACTATGGCTACACCTTC.

This clone was counted between two and nine times. This chain connects TRBV5-1 to TRBJ2-5, with D tentatively TRBD1 or TRBD2 (5 bases each). Per germline, CDR1 SGHRS and CDR2 YFSETQ. The CDR3 is 13 residues long. The germline V and J ends were trimmed by 6 bases and 3 bases, with 12 bases remaining between them. The CDR3 DNA reads TGCGCCAGCATGCTCCAGGGAGAAGAGACCCAGTACTTC. This encodes CASMLQGEETQYF.

The rearrangement uses TRBV15 and TRBJ2-4; 8 bases line up with TRBD1. With V trimmed by 7 bases and J by 6 bases, 8 bases remained unmatched. The CDR3 extends over 14 amino acids. CDR1 is LNHNV, CDR2 YYDKDF, per germline (reference sequence). CDR3 region: CATTPDRVGNIQYF. As DNA, the CDR3 is TGTGCCACCACCCCGGACAGGGTCGGAAACATTCAGTACTTC.

This chain uses TRBV9 with TRBJ2-5; D is possibly TRBD2 (5 bases). Germline V CDR1 and CDR2: SGDLS, YYNGEE. The V end lost 0 bases, the J end lost 2 bases, and 17 bases lay between the germline ends. The CDR3 length is 17 residues. CDR3 residues: CASSVAGGWAAQETQYF. CDR3 bases: TGTGCCAGCAGCGTAGCTGGAGGTTGGGCAGCTCAAGAGACCCAGTACTTC.

This chain's CDR3 is CASSPPGSLAGELFF. In DNA form, the CDR3 reads TGTGCCAGCAGTCCACCGGGATCCCTCGCCGGGGAGCTGTTTTTT. The chain couples TRBV6-6 to TRBJ2-2; D possibly corresponds to TRBD2 (5 bases). In germline, CDR1 is MNHNY, CDR2 SVGAGI (reference sequence). Trimming left V 5 bases short and J 6 bases short, with 16 bases between. The CDR3 extends over 15 amino acids.

The CDR3 sequence is CASSGTLGTEAFF. For the CDR3, the DNA is TGTGCCAGCTCTGGGACTTTGGGCACTGAAGCTTTCTTT. The chain joins TRBV18 to TRBJ1-1; D possibly corresponds to TRBD1 (5 bases). Trimming cost V 6 bases and J 4 bases, with 12 bases left between them. Germline CDR1 is KGHSH and CDR2 is LQKENI. This CDR3 contains 13 residues.

This clone occurred a few times. The rearrangement uses TRBV29-1 and TRBJ1-2, with unresolved D. The CDR3 runs to 13 residues. Trimming removed 5 bases at V and 2 bases at J, with 12 bases between. In germline, CDR1 is SQVTM, CDR2 ANQGSEA. CDR3 sequence reads: CSVLAGPNYGYTF. The CDR3 bases are TGCAGCGTTCTAGCAGGACCAAACTATGGCTACACCTTC.

V gene TRBV4-1 combines with J gene TRBJ1-6; 12 bases fit TRBD1. Germline V gives CDR1 MGHRA, CDR2 YSYEKL. The CDR3 runs 16 residues. J gave up 7 bases and V 4 bases, and 5 bases lay outside the gene matches. The CDR3 reads CASSPGTGGFNSPLHF. In DNA form, the CDR3 reads TGCGCCAGCAGCCCGGGGACAGGGGGCTTCAATTCACCCCTCCACTTT.

This clone occurred a few times. The gene calls are TRBV13 and TRBJ1-5; the D is unclear. CDR1 and CDR2 from the germline V gene are PRHDT and FYEKMQ (reference sequence). V lost 3 bases, J lost 5 bases, and 8 bases lay in between. The CDR3 has 13 amino acids. CDR3 amino acids: CASSFGPDQPQHF. CDR3 DNA: TGTGCCAGCAGCTTCGGACCAGATCAGCCCCAGCATTTT.

V usage is TRBV29-1 and J usage is TRBJ2-7, with TRBD2 matching 14 bases. The J segment lost 4 bases and the V segment lost 7 bases, leaving 12 bases of the junction unmatched. The V gene's germline CDR1 is SQVTM and CDR2 ANQGSEA. This CDR3 has 16 amino acids. The CDR3 DNA sequence: TGCAGCGCCATGAGGGTGACTAGCGGGGGGGCTTACGAGCAGTACGTC. It is translated as CSAMRVTSGGAYEQYV.

This sequence joins TRBV1 and TRBJ1-3. TRBV1 constitutes a pseudogene. The CDR3 extends over 16 amino acids. The CDR3 sequence is CTSSLDGASSGNTIYF. The CDR3 nucleotides read TGCACCAGCAGCCTTGACGGGGCGAGCTCTGGAAACACCATATATTTT.

For the CDR3, the DNA is TGCGCCAGCAGCCAAGATATCGACAATAACTATGGCTACACCTTC. Translated, it gives CASSQDIDNNYGYTF. The V gene is TRBV4-3, the J gene TRBJ1-2; no definite D call. V was trimmed by 0 bases and J by 1 base, leaving 9 bases between them. The germline V gene encodes CDR1 LGHNA and CDR2 YSLEER. The CDR3 is made up of 15 amino acids.